Below, 7 T cell receptor beta chains from the same sample are listed, as sequenced in a study of shared clonotypes between healthy human individuals. Sequencing used immunoSEQ multiplex PCR; TCRdb keeps in-frame clones, though not all of them. This repertoire shows a few million clones, 90% to 97% found once; its top ten account for around 0.13%. The sample was naive CD4+ T cells sorted from blood. The subset here: CD45RA+ positively selected. The receptors originated from a young man in good health.

The chain carries TRBV2 and TRBJ2-5, with 14 positions matching TRBD2. There are 15 residues in the CDR3. J lost 5 bases, V lost 7 bases, and 6 bases had no gene match. The V gene's germline CDR1 is SNHLY and CDR2 FYNNEI. The CDR3 bases are TGTGCCAGCAAGCCGACTAGCGGGAGGGCGGAGACCCAGTACTTC. Encoded protein: CASKPTSGRAETQYF.

The J gene is TRBJ1-2, the V gene TRBV28; maybe TRBD1 (5 bases). CDR1 MDHEN and CDR2 SYDVKM come from the germline V gene. This CDR3 region has 15 residues. Trimming left V 5 bases short and J 0 bases short, with 13 bases between. CDR3 region: CASSVTATANYGYTF. DNA of the CDR3: TGTGCCAGCAGTGTAACCGCGACAGCTAACTATGGCTACACCTTC.

The chain uses TRBV7-6 and TRBJ1-1; D perhaps matches TRBD1 (5 bases). V was clipped by 6 bases and J by 1 base, with 9 bases between them. This CDR3 spans 13 amino acids. CDR1 is SGHVS and CDR2 is FNYEAQ in the germline V gene. CDR3 amino acids: CASSWDGNTEAFF. As DNA, the CDR3 is TGTGCCAGCAGTTGGGACGGGAACACTGAAGCTTTCTTT.

This chain uses TRBV6-1 with TRBJ2-7, with 7 bases aligning to TRBD2. The CDR3 is 12 amino acids. V gave up 10 bases and J gave up 4 bases; unmatched junction bases: 7. The germline V gene encodes CDR1 MNHNS and CDR2 SASEGT. The CDR3: CATSREGYEQYF. In DNA, the CDR3 is TGTGCCACTTCTAGGGAGGGGTACGAGCAGTACTTC.

The chain couples TRBV29-1 to TRBJ2-7; 7 positions match TRBD1. The V and J ends lost 8 bases and 1 base, in that order; junction bases with no gene match: 11. CDR1 is SQVTM, CDR2 ANQGSEA, per germline. CDR3 length equals 14 residues. The CDR3 region has the DNA TGCAGCCCTAAACAGGGGCCCTATTCCTACGAGCAGTACTTC. This sequence encodes CSPKQGPYSYEQYF.

The V gene is TRBV5-1, the J gene TRBJ2-3, with D perhaps matching TRBD1 (7 bases). The V and J ends lost 3 bases and 4 bases respectively, with 15 bases between them. The CDR3 totals 15 residues. Germline lookup yields CDR1 SGHRS and CDR2 YFSETQ. This chain's CDR3 is CASSSRTGGADTQYF. CDR3 nucleotides: TGCGCCAGCAGCTCGCGGACAGGAGGGGCAGATACGCAGTATTTT.

Remarks on this clone: The same CDR3 can be traced to other DNA sequences in this sample. The chain combines TRBV9 with TRBJ2-7; D tentatively fits TRBD1 or TRBD2 (5 bases each). Trimming shortened V by 2 bases and J by 0 bases, and 9 bases separated the two germline ends. Germline V gene lookup returns CDR1 SGDLS and CDR2 YYNGEE. The CDR3 is made up of 14 amino acids. The CDR3: CASSVSGTSYEQYF. CDR3 DNA: TGTGCCAGCAGCGTCTCCGGGACCTCCTACGAGCAGTACTTC.